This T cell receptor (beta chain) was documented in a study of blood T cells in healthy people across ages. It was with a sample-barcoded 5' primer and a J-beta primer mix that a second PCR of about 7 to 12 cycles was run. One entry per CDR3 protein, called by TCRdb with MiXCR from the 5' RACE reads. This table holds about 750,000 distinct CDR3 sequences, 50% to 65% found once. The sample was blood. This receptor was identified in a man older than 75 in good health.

DNA of the CDR3: TGTGCCAGCAGCCCCTCACGGGCCAGTAAGAATGAAAAACTGTTTTTT. This codes for CASSPSRASKNEKLFF. The genes are TRBV7-9 and TRBJ1-4, with no clear D. Germline V CDR1 and CDR2: SEHNR, FQNEAQ (reference sequence). With 5 bases removed from V and 5 bases from J, the gap between germline ends came to 18 bases. The CDR3 is 16 residues long.